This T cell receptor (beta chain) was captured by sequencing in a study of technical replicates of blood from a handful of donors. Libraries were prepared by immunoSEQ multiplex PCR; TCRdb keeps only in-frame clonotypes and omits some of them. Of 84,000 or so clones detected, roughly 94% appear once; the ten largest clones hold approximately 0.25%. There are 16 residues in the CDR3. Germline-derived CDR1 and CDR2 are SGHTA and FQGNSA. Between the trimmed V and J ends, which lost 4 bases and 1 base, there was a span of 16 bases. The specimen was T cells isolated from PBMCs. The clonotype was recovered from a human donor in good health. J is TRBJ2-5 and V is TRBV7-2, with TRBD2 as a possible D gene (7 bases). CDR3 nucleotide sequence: TGTGCCAGCAGCTATAGGGGGGGCTCCTTCCAAGAGACCCAGTACTTC. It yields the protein CASSYRGGSFQETQYF.